This TCR beta chain came from a study of CD8+ T cells in alopecia areata (dated by TCRdb to between 2018 and 2020). Regarding the study in general: Treated patients were enrolled in an open-label pilot trial of oral tofacitinib at 5 to 10 mg twice daily for moderate-to-severe alopecia areata. Tofacitinib was administered for 6 to 18 months, and 6 months of follow-up off drug were then conducted to assess delayed response and recurrence. In treated patients, disease severity was measured using the SALT score, which gives the percentage of scalp surface area affected. In both human patients and the C3H/HeJ mouse model, the study applied high-throughput TCRbeta sequencing to look at T cell clonal expansion in alopecia areata. Scalp tissue and sorted CD4+ and CD8+ peripheral blood T cells from patchy and totalis/universalis alopecia areata patients and from healthy controls were covered by human TCRbeta sequencing. Biopsies were taken from tofacitinib-treated patients at baseline and at 4 and 24 weeks of treatment, and a later scalp biopsy was taken in several of the tofacitinib-treated patients. Scalp clonality was compared across normal scalp (n=4), patchy alopecia areata scalp (n=8), and alopecia totalis/universalis scalp (n=8). RNA came from the PAXgene miRNA kit for fixed scalp, the miRNeasy kit for PBMCs, and the RNeasy kit for mouse skin. Amplification of TCRbeta CDR3 regions was done by immunoSEQ multiplex PCR using 35 Vbeta forward primers and 13 Jbeta reverse primers.

Turning to this clone: What antigen it recognizes has not been identified. Within one base of it there is no much larger clone, and no base qualities were kept.

Here is what the overall study found, with its caveats: Shared TCR sequences between patients were less evident than in mice, which may be partly attributable to HLA diversity in the patient population. During tofacitinib treatment, many expanded lesional clones remained in scalp and blood, and this persistence may partly explain relapse after treatment is stopped. Higher clonality and more expanded CD8+ clones were observed in lesional scalp than in normal scalp, particularly in alopecia totalis/universalis, a finding suggestive of antigenic drive. Tofacitinib significantly decreased scalp clonality and the number of expanded CD8+ clones among the top 100 scalp clones. Because the treated cohort was small and included a single nonresponder, larger studies are needed to assess links between baseline CD8+ expansion and response. Unlike mouse skin, which is dominated by gammadelta T cells, normal human skin has resident alphabeta T cells that are also sequenced, and this complicates analysis of the scalp TCR repertoire.

This specimen's time point label, interpreted: 24 weeks on oral tofacitinib. Sample treatment or condition, as interpreted from the label and publication: oral pan-JAK inhibitor, 5-10 mg twice daily. Lesional scalp punch biopsies and peripheral blood were obtained from alopecia areata patients. PBMCs were isolated by density centrifugation and stained for CD3, CD4 and CD8, after which CD4+ and CD8+ T cells were sorted on a FACSAria. The method behind the library was the immunoSEQ multiplex PCR assay. RNA was extracted from all samples and reverse transcribed into cDNA, which served as template for TCR sequencing. SuperScript III was used for first-strand cDNA synthesis, primed with a 2:1 mix of oligo-dT and random hexamers. A synthetic immune receptor repertoire was used to measure amplification bias, and any remaining bias was corrected computationally. Per the original workflow: Raw reads were preprocessed to remove errors, and CDR3 was defined by IMGT conventions from the conserved cysteine to phenylalanine. To get clonality, Shannon entropy was normalized by log2 of the number of productive unique TCRs and the result was subtracted from 1. Whether scalp clones were CD4 or CD8 was inferred by matching scalp TCRbeta sequences against CD4 and CD8 repertoires sorted from blood. The clones in this table, taken by TCRdb from immuneACCESS, are in-frame only. Not every clone is retained; where verified, under half of the shortfall comes from an unresolved V gene, and the cause of the rest is unknown. D and trimming come from the DNA, and the V and J calls and clone size come from that table. In all, the sample holds about 300,000 clones, and 58% of those were seen once. Less than 2% of the sample is held by the ten biggest clonotypes.

Sequenced here: CD4+ T cells sorted from blood, sampled at week 24, from a patient treated with tofacitinib. The sequence came from a human donor with alopecia areata.

The nucleotide sequence is TGCGCCAGCAGCATTACGACGGACAGTGAAGCTTTCTTT. Translated, it gives CASSITTDSEAFF. Recombination connected TRBV5-1 to TRBJ1-1; the best D guess is TRBD1, with 6 bases matching. Including cysteine and phenylalanine, the CDR3 has 13 amino acids. CDR3 DNA only is kept here, 39 bases in frame from base 1. V is clipped by 4 bases and J by 7 bases, and the sequence between their germline boundaries is 14 bases long. The germline V gene yields SGHRS for CDR1 and YFSETQ for CDR2.